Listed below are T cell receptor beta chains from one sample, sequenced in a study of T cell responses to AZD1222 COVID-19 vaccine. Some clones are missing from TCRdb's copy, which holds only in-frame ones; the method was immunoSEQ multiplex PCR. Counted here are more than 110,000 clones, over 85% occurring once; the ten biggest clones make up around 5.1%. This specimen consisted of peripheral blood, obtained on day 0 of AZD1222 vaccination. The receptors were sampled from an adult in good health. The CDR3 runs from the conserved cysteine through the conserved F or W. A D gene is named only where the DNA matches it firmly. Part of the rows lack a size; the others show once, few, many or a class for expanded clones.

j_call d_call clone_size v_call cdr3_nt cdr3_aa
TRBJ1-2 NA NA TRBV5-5 TGTGCCAGCAGCGGGCGGGCAGATATTGTTCCTAACTATGGCTACACCTTC CASSGRADIVPNYGYTF
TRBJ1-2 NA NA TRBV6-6 TGTGCCAGCAGTTACGACAGAACCTATGGCTACACCTTC CASSYDRTYGYTF
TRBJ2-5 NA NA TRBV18 TGTGCCAGCTCACCACCGTCACGACAAGGAACCCAGTACTTC CASSPPSRQGTQYF
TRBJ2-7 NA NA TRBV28 TGTGCCAGCAGTTTAAAGGGATTCGAGCAGTACTTC CASSLKGFEQYF
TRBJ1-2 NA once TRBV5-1 TGCGCCAGCAGCTTGGAGGGGCAGGGCAACTATGGCTACACCTTC CASSLEGQGNYGYTF
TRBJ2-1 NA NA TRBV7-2 TGTGCCAGCAGCCCGTCCGGGACCGCTTCCTACAATGAGCAGTTCTTC CASSPSGTASYNEQFF
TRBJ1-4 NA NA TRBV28 TGTGCCAGTCTCATGGGGCAGCCTAATGAAAAACTGTTTTTT CASLMGQPNEKLFF
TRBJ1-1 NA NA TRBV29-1 TGCAGCGTCGCACAGGGTACCACTGAAGCTTTCTTT CSVAQGTTEAFF
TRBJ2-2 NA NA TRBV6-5 TGTGCCAGCAGGACCGACAGCACCGGGGAGCTGTTTTTT CASRTDSTGELFF
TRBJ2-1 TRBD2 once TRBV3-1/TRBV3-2 TGTGCCAGCAGCCAATGGACTAGCGATAATGAGCAGTTCTTC CASSQWTSDNEQFF
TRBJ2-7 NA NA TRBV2 TGTGCCAGCAGTGCCGGCTACGAGCAGTACTTC CASSAGYEQYF
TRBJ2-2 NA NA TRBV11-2 TGTGCCAGCAGCTTAGTAGGGGGGGCTGCCGGGGAGCTGTTTTTT CASSLVGGAAGELFF
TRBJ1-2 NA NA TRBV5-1 TGCGCCAGCAGCTTGGACGACAGCGCTAACTATGGCTACACCTTC CASSLDDSANYGYTF
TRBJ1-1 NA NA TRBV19 TGTGCCAGTAGCTTCGGGCCTGACACTGAAGCTTTCTTT CASSFGPDTEAFF
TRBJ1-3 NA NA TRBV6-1 TGTGCCAGCAGTGAAGCGTGGAGGGTCGACCGTGGCAACACCATATATTTT CASSEAWRVDRGNTIYF
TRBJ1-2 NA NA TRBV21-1 TGTGCCAGCAGCAAACCAGACCGGGACAGGGAAACCTATGGCTACACCTTC CASSKPDRDRETYGYTF
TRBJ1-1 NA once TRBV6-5 TGTGCCAGCCTGTTAATGTTGAACACTGAAGCTTTCTTT CASLLMLNTEAFF
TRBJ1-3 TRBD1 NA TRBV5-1 TGCGCCAGCAGCCCGACAGGGGATGGAAACACCATATATTTT CASSPTGDGNTIYF
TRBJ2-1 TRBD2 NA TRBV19 TGTGCCAGTAGTATTGTAGCGGGAGTGGGTGAGCAGTTCTTC CASSIVAGVGEQFF
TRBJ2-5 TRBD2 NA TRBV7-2 TGTGCCAGCAGCCGTCTAGCGGAAGAGACCCAGTACTTC CASSRLAEETQYF
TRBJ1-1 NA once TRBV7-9 TGTGCCAGCAGCTTTCACGGCAACGAAGCTTTCTTT CASSFHGNEAFF
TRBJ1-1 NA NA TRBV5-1 TGCGCCAGCAGCTCCGAGAAGAACACTGAAGCTTTCTTT CASSSEKNTEAFF
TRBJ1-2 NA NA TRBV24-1 TGTGCCACCAGTGATTCCGGGAAAGGCGACGACTATGGCTACACCTTC CATSDSGKGDDYGYTF
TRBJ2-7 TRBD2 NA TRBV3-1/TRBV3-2 TGTGCCAGCAGCCAAGATCCTCGCGGGAGGGTCTACGAGCAGTACTTC CASSQDPRGRVYEQYF
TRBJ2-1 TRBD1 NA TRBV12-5 TGTGCTAGTGGTTTGGAGGACAGGCCCCCCTACAATGAGCAGTTCTTC CASGLEDRPPYNEQFF
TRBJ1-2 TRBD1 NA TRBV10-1 TGCGCCAGCAGTGTGGGGGACAGGGGGCCTTTTTGGACTGATGGCTACACCTTC CASSVGDRGPFWTDGYTF
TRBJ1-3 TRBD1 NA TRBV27 TGTGCCAGCAGTTTGCAGGGGGCATCTGGAAACACCATATATTTT CASSLQGASGNTIYF
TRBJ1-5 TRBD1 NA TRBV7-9 TGTGCCAGCAGCTTCGGCGCGCGGGACAGCCTTAGCAATCAGCCCCAGCATTTT CASSFGARDSLSNQPQHF